Listed here is a single T cell receptor beta chain. The sample belongs to a study of blood T cell repertoires in COVID-19. As for the study in general: Material from acute and convalescent COVID-19 was sourced from the United States, Italy and Spain. T cells, B-cell-depleted T cells, or PBMCs provided the cDNA or gDNA that served as material.

The germline V gene has CDR1 SEHNR and CDR2 FQNEAQ (reference sequence). V was pared by 5 bases and J by 6 bases, with 4 bases of the junction left unmatched. CDR3 length: 16 residues. In the source study's methods: It was from reference gene primer amplification that nucleated cell counts were estimated. The table came from immunoSEQ multiplex PCR; TCRdb's copy has only in-frame clones and leaves some out. The V and J calls and the clone size are those of that table, but D and trimming were determined from the DNA. The sample lists 70,000 to 75,000 clones, roughly 76% occurring once. This receptor was identified in a woman in her 70s with acute or convalescent COVID-19. Source material: peripheral blood. The chain links TRBV7-9 to TRBJ2-1; 16 nucleotides match TRBD2. CDR3 nucleotide sequence: TGTGCCAGCAGCCAGGGACTAGCGGGAGGGCCCAATGAGCAGTTCTTC. It yields the protein CASSQGLAGGPNEQFF.